The TCR beta chain under discussion was sequenced for a study of shared clonotypes between healthy human individuals. The donor population consisted of healthy HIV-negative adults with no recent acute infections or vaccinations. As for this clone: The antigen is not known.

V lost 1 base and J lost 3, with 16 bases in between. Looked up from germline, CDR1 is SGHAT and CDR2 is FQNNGV. The CDR3 loop spans 16 amino acids. Replicate PCRs run on sorted subsets employed approximately 0.2 ug DNA, roughly 30,000 T cell genomes. Some clones are missing from TCRdb's copy, which holds only in-frame ones; the method was immunoSEQ multiplex PCR. The sample shows 800,000 to 1,200,000 clones, around 78% of them seen only once. Findings and caveats of the study: Limited genetic and exposure-history diversity came from having few donors. Unshared clonotypes carried lower generation probabilities than those common to all four donors.

The sample comprised memory CD4+ T cells from PBMCs. Subset specified: CD45RA-negative fraction. This sequence originates from a man aged 18 to 35 in good health. Some clones in this sample may be carry-over from other donors' samples. The J gene is TRBJ2-7, the V gene TRBV11-2; the D gene is possibly TRBD2 (6 bases). CDR3 amino acids: CASSLGRGTLNYEQYF. The DNA of the CDR3 is TGTGCCAGCAGCTTAGGGAGGGGCACCCTAAACTACGAGCAGTACTTC.